Listed below are T cell receptor beta chains from one sample, sequenced in a study of shared clonotypes between healthy human individuals. Libraries were prepared by immunoSEQ multiplex PCR; TCRdb keeps only in-frame clonotypes and omits some of them. Counted here are roughly 1,000,000 clones, around three quarters occurring once; the ten biggest clones make up more than 0.5%. Sequenced sample: memory CD4+ T cells from PBMCs. The source is a man younger than 35 in good health. Some clones in this sample may be carry-over from other donors' samples. The CDR3 runs from the conserved cysteine through the conserved F or W. The order of the fields is CDR3 protein, CDR3 DNA, clone size, D gene, J gene, V gene. The D gene is left open where the match is weak. Size is omitted from some rows. Given values are once, few, many or a class for expanded clones.

cdr3_aa: CASSVGEGVGTEAFF
cdr3_nt: TGTGCCAGCAGCGTAGGAGAGGGGGTCGGCACTGAAGCTTTCTTT
clone_size: NA
d_call: NA
j_call: TRBJ1-1
v_call: TRBV9

cdr3_aa: CASSYSGQGSEAFF
cdr3_nt: TGTGCCAGCAGTTACTCGGGACAGGGCTCTGAAGCTTTCTTT
clone_size: NA
d_call: TRBD1
j_call: TRBJ1-1
v_call: TRBV6-6

cdr3_aa: CASSQAEEKRSGQPQHF
cdr3_nt: TGTGCCAGCAGCCAAGCAGAGGAAAAACGGTCGGGGCAGCCCCAGCATTTT
clone_size: NA
d_call: NA
j_call: TRBJ1-5
v_call: TRBV14

cdr3_aa: CASSKTRNYGYTF
cdr3_nt: TGTGCCAGCAGTAAGACACGCAACTATGGCTACACCTTC
clone_size: NA
d_call: NA
j_call: TRBJ1-2
v_call: TRBV2

cdr3_aa: CASSGVWETQYF
cdr3_nt: TGTGCCAGCAGTGGGGTCTGGGAGACCCAGTACTTC
clone_size: NA
d_call: NA
j_call: TRBJ2-5
v_call: TRBV6-1

cdr3_aa: CASSSGTGLAGGLYEQYF
cdr3_nt: TGTGCCAGCAGTTCCGGTACGGGACTAGCGGGAGGACTCTACGAGCAGTACTTC
clone_size: NA
d_call: TRBD2
j_call: TRBJ2-7
v_call: TRBV27

cdr3_aa: CASSLGTGISYEQYF
cdr3_nt: TGCGCCAGCAGCTTGGGGACAGGGATCTCCTACGAGCAGTACTTC
clone_size: few
d_call: TRBD1
j_call: TRBJ2-7
v_call: TRBV5-1

cdr3_aa: CASTREVGAGELFF
cdr3_nt: TGTGCCAGCACCAGGGAGGTCGGCGCCGGGGAGCTGTTTTTT
clone_size: NA
d_call: NA
j_call: TRBJ2-2
v_call: TRBV2

cdr3_aa: CASSEALWTANYGYTF
cdr3_nt: TGTGCCAGCAGTGAAGCGCTTTGGACAGCTAACTATGGCTACACCTTC
clone_size: NA
d_call: NA
j_call: TRBJ1-2
v_call: TRBV2

cdr3_aa: CASSIDRVYEQYF
cdr3_nt: TGTGCCAGCAGTATCGACAGGGTATACGAGCAGTACTTC
clone_size: NA
d_call: TRBD1
j_call: TRBJ2-7
v_call: TRBV27

cdr3_aa: CASSRRSETQYF
cdr3_nt: TGTGCCAGCAGTCGGAGGTCGGAGACCCAGTACTTC
clone_size: NA
d_call: NA
j_call: TRBJ2-5
v_call: TRBV6-1

cdr3_aa: CASKQGLPGQQYF
cdr3_nt: TGTGCCAGTAAACAGGGGCTCCCCGGGCAGCAGTACTTC
clone_size: NA
d_call: TRBD1
j_call: TRBJ2-7
v_call: TRBV27

cdr3_aa: CASSSGTGRETQYF
cdr3_nt: TGTGCCAGCAGCTCAGGGACAGGGCGAGAGACCCAGTACTTC
clone_size: NA
d_call: TRBD1
j_call: TRBJ2-5
v_call: TRBV5-4

cdr3_aa: CASRFGTGGYEQYF
cdr3_nt: TGTGCCAGCAGATTTGGGACAGGGGGCTACGAGCAGTACTTC
clone_size: NA
d_call: TRBD1
j_call: TRBJ2-7
v_call: TRBV6-6

cdr3_aa: CASSWQRGDEAFF
cdr3_nt: TGCGCCAGCAGCTGGCAGCGGGGGGATGAAGCTTTCTTT
clone_size: few
d_call: NA
j_call: TRBJ1-1
v_call: TRBV5-1

cdr3_aa: CASSPGLAGFQETQYF
cdr3_nt: TGCGCCAGCAGCCCAGGACTAGCGGGCTTCCAAGAGACCCAGTACTTC
clone_size: NA
d_call: TRBD2
j_call: TRBJ2-5
v_call: TRBV5-1

cdr3_aa: CASSPGTGGNYGYTF
cdr3_nt: TGTGCCAGCTCACCAGGGACCGGCGGTAACTATGGCTACACCTTC
clone_size: NA
d_call: NA
j_call: TRBJ1-2
v_call: TRBV18

cdr3_aa: CASTPLAGAVNEQFF
cdr3_nt: TGCGCCAGCACCCCGTTAGCGGGCGCAGTCAATGAGCAGTTCTTC
clone_size: NA
d_call: TRBD2
j_call: TRBJ2-1
v_call: TRBV5-1

cdr3_aa: CASRPLAGKGYEQYF
cdr3_nt: TGCGCCAGCAGACCCCTAGCGGGAAAGGGGTACGAGCAGTACTTC
clone_size: NA
d_call: TRBD2
j_call: TRBJ2-7
v_call: TRBV5-1

cdr3_aa: CASSPPGRGGGEQYF
cdr3_nt: TGTGCCAGCAGCCCACCTGGTAGGGGAGGGGGGGAGCAGTACTTC
clone_size: NA
d_call: NA
j_call: TRBJ2-7
v_call: TRBV7-2

cdr3_aa: CASSLARVSGTDTQYF
cdr3_nt: TGTGCCAGCAGCTTAGCCAGGGTTAGCGGCACAGATACGCAGTATTTT
clone_size: once
d_call: NA
j_call: TRBJ2-3
v_call: TRBV7-9

cdr3_aa: CASSPHAGTSFHEQYF
cdr3_nt: TGTGCCAGCAGCCCCCACGCCGGGACTAGTTTCCACGAGCAGTACTTC
clone_size: NA
d_call: TRBD2
j_call: TRBJ2-7
v_call: TRBV9

cdr3_aa: CASSSTWTSGREQYF
cdr3_nt: TGTGCCAGCAGTTCGACTTGGACTAGCGGTCGCGAGCAGTACTTC
clone_size: few
d_call: TRBD2
j_call: TRBJ2-7
v_call: TRBV28

cdr3_aa: CASSSGGTQYF
cdr3_nt: TGTGCCAGCAGTTCAGGGGGGACCCAGTACTTC
clone_size: NA
d_call: TRBD1
j_call: TRBJ2-5
v_call: TRBV27

cdr3_aa: CASSSTSWGGGGTDTQYF
cdr3_nt: TGTGCCAGCAGCTCTACCAGTTGGGGCGGTGGGGGCACAGATACGCAGTATTTT
clone_size: NA
d_call: NA
j_call: TRBJ2-3
v_call: TRBV9

cdr3_aa: CASGLPRGTGGLPMGF
cdr3_nt: TGTGCTAGTGGTTTGCCCCGAGGCACAGGGGGCCTCCCGATGGGGTTT
clone_size: few
d_call: TRBD1
j_call: TRBJ1-3
v_call: TRBV12-5

cdr3_aa: CASSPAGTRTHEQFF
cdr3_nt: TGTGCCAGCAGTCCGGCAGGGACAAGGACCCATGAGCAGTTCTTC
clone_size: NA
d_call: NA
j_call: TRBJ2-1
v_call: TRBV28

cdr3_aa: CASSVPGQVREQYF
cdr3_nt: TGTGCCAGCAGTGTACCGGGACAGGTACGCGAGCAGTACTTC
clone_size: NA
d_call: TRBD1
j_call: TRBJ2-7
v_call: TRBV28

cdr3_aa: CASRMTGEGYTF
cdr3_nt: TGTGCCAGCAGGATGACAGGTGAAGGCTACACCTTC
clone_size: NA
d_call: NA
j_call: TRBJ1-2
v_call: TRBV2

cdr3_aa: CASSPRETHQPQHF
cdr3_nt: TGTGCCAGCAGCCCAAGGGAGACCCATCAGCCCCAGCATTTT
clone_size: once
d_call: NA
j_call: TRBJ1-5
v_call: TRBV28

cdr3_aa: CASSLGTANTEAFF
cdr3_nt: TGTGCCAGCAGCTTAGGGACCGCGAACACTGAAGCTTTCTTT
clone_size: NA
d_call: NA
j_call: TRBJ1-1
v_call: TRBV7-8

cdr3_aa: CASSLAGNSGNTIYF
cdr3_nt: TGTGCCAGCAGCTTGGCCGGAAACTCTGGAAACACCATATATTTT
clone_size: NA
d_call: NA
j_call: TRBJ1-3
v_call: TRBV7-9

cdr3_aa: CASSWDIGTEAFF
cdr3_nt: TGTGCCAGCAGCTGGGACATCGGCACTGAAGCTTTCTTT
clone_size: NA
d_call: NA
j_call: TRBJ1-1
v_call: TRBV14

cdr3_aa: CASSLGEVGPQYF
cdr3_nt: TGTGCCAGCAGCTTAGGGGAGGTAGGGCCCCAGTACTTC
clone_size: NA
d_call: NA
j_call: TRBJ2-5
v_call: TRBV7-9

cdr3_aa: CASSQDNQAGGPAELFF
cdr3_nt: TGTGCCAGCAGCCAAGATAATCAGGCGGGAGGGCCGGCGGAGCTGTTTTTT
clone_size: few
d_call: TRBD2
j_call: TRBJ2-2
v_call: TRBV4-2

cdr3_aa: CASSLAREGHREQFF
cdr3_nt: TGTGCCAGCAGCTTGGCCCGGGAGGGCCATCGGGAGCAGTTCTTC
clone_size: few
d_call: TRBD2
j_call: TRBJ2-1
v_call: TRBV5-4

cdr3_aa: CASGQGNYGYTF
cdr3_nt: TGTGCCAGCGGACAGGGGAACTATGGCTACACCTTC
clone_size: NA
d_call: TRBD1
j_call: TRBJ1-2
v_call: TRBV5-6

cdr3_aa: CASSVATSGSYEQYF
cdr3_nt: TGTGCCAGCAGCGTAGCCACTAGCGGGAGTTACGAGCAGTACTTC
clone_size: NA
d_call: TRBD2
j_call: TRBJ2-7
v_call: TRBV9

cdr3_aa: CASSEVSGGYNEQFF
cdr3_nt: TGTGCCAGCAGTGAAGTCAGCGGGGGGTACAATGAGCAGTTCTTC
clone_size: once
d_call: TRBD2
j_call: TRBJ2-1
v_call: TRBV6-1

cdr3_aa: CASSRLAGVGETQYF
cdr3_nt: TGTGCCAGCAGTAGACTAGCGGGAGTTGGTGAGACCCAGTACTTC
clone_size: NA
d_call: TRBD2
j_call: TRBJ2-5
v_call: TRBV2

cdr3_aa: CASSLTVNTEAFF
cdr3_nt: TGTGCCAGCAGCTTAACGGTGAACACTGAAGCTTTCTTT
clone_size: NA
d_call: NA
j_call: TRBJ1-1
v_call: TRBV7-3

cdr3_aa: CASTRGRTAEKLFF
cdr3_nt: TGTGCCAGCACCCGAGGGAGGACAGCTGAAAAACTGTTTTTT
clone_size: once
d_call: NA
j_call: TRBJ1-4
v_call: TRBV28

cdr3_aa: CASNRGTGEQYF
cdr3_nt: TGTGCCAGCAACAGGGGAACGGGCGAGCAGTACTTC
clone_size: NA
d_call: TRBD1
j_call: TRBJ2-7
v_call: TRBV25-1

cdr3_aa: CASSLLATPGNIQYF
cdr3_nt: TGTGCCAGCAGCCTGTTAGCGACTCCTGGAAACATTCAGTACTTC
clone_size: NA
d_call: NA
j_call: TRBJ2-4
v_call: TRBV7-2

cdr3_aa: CAWSRTGGQPQHF
cdr3_nt: TGTGCCTGGAGTCGGACAGGGGGTCAGCCCCAGCATTTT
clone_size: NA
d_call: TRBD1
j_call: TRBJ1-5
v_call: TRBV30

cdr3_aa: CASSLLGDSRGKAFF
cdr3_nt: TGTGCCAGCAGCCTCTTAGGGGACAGCAGGGGGAAAGCTTTCTTT
clone_size: NA
d_call: TRBD1
j_call: TRBJ1-1
v_call: TRBV28

cdr3_aa: CASSRPSGYTF
cdr3_nt: TGTGCCAGCAGCAGGCCTTCTGGCTACACCTTC
clone_size: NA
d_call: NA
j_call: TRBJ1-2
v_call: TRBV28